This record concerns one TCR beta chain sequence. This clonotype was observed many times. Its binding antigen is unknown. No base qualities exist here, and no much larger clone lies one base off it. The data stem from a study of T cells in Graves' hyperthyroidism and ophthalmopathy (dated by TCRdb to about 2019). For context, the study as a whole: TCR V-J signatures able to tell the groups apart were searched for in a discovery cohort of around 95 patients, of whom over 40 had Graves' ophthalmopathy and around 57 had stable Graves' hyperthyroidism. Thyroid tissue and blood T-cell repertoires from about 6 Graves' hyperthyroidism patients were also compared in the study. Following sampling, methimazole starting at 30 mg daily was given to hyperthyroidism patients, and high-dose intravenous methylprednisolone was given to ophthalmopathy patients. Prospective prediction of ophthalmopathy was tested in an independent validation cohort consisting of fewer than 20 hyperthyroidism patients and 15 to 17 patients who later progressed to ophthalmopathy. TCR Vbeta CDR3 sequencing of roughly 140 peripheral blood samples (roughly 43 ophthalmopathy, roughly 72 hyperthyroidism and some 17 progressor patients) is reported in the paper. For training and testing, the approximately 92 patients in the discovery cohort were randomly divided in a 7:3 ratio.

General study outcomes and caveats: No statistical method was used to set the sample size in advance, and investigators knew the group allocation. Blood samples also contained most of the expanded thyroid clonotypes (frequency above 0.001), which suggests that blood repertoires may reflect thyroid immune responses. A model built on a 13 V-J signature distinguished ophthalmopathy from stable hyperthyroidism, reaching around 88% sensitivity and under 84% specificity in cross-validation and 80%/75% in testing. In validation, the model predicted progression to ophthalmopathy a median of about 6 months before onset, with over 60% sensitivity and about 72% specificity.

Amplification of TCR beta CDR3 regions was carried out from RNA transcripts. A first-round RT-PCR of the TCR CDR3 used the HTBI primer set with the Qiagen OneStep RT-PCR kit. A second multiplex PCR round built the libraries, followed by size selection and purification. Paired-end sequencing of the libraries was performed with 100 bp reads on an Illumina HiSeq2000. As for the authors' bioinformatics: Raw data were processed with SOAPnuke, discarding reads with adapters, uncalled bases, mean Phred below 15, or no exact constant-primer or identifier match. COPE v1.2.5 was used to merge the high-quality paired reads, and each unique nucleotide sequence was defined as a clonotype. Clonotypes were aligned to IMGT TRBV, TRBD and TRBJ reference segments using MiTCR v1.1. Analysis was restricted to V-J combinations with a frequency above 0.0001, which covered 98% to 99.2% of repertoires. A TCS score was defined as the ratio of F50 (clonal expansion) to E x V (chaos), with BLOSUM62-based TCRdist applied between CDR3 peptides within each V-J. Welch's t-statistics and random forest reduced 500 to 650 V-J features to roughly 13, which were used in a naive Bayes classifier (R e1071). Thyroid-blood repertoire similarity was quantified with the Morisita-Horn index. The raw public reads went through TCRdb reprocessing: fastp at Q25, MiXCR clone calling, in-frame beta chains kept. Rows matching on CDR3 protein sequence are summarized as one entry with the most common DNA and genes. The authors' filters were not applied to this entry. A total of about 570,000 distinct CDR3 sequences appear in this sample, around 45% of them only once. The ten largest clonotypes hold 19% of the sample.

The study excluded patients with uncontrolled infections, other autoimmune diseases, pregnancy or lactation. Diagnoses were established on the basis of clinical symptoms, serum thyroxine and TRAb, thyroid ultrasound, and orbital computed tomography. Total RNA was extracted with Trizol reagent, and quality was checked on an Agilent 2100 Bioanalyzer. Sequencing was carried out using peripheral blood or thyroid tissue (not recorded which). The receptor comes from an adult woman with Graves' disease, either hyperthyroidism or ophthalmopathy (not recorded which).

The CDR3 sequence is CASSLVAGVRELFF. The DNA sequence is given as TGTGCCAGCAGCTTAGTAGCGGGAGTCCGAGAGCTGTTTTTT. Recombination linked TRBV7-9 to TRBJ2-2; 9 nucleotides in the junction match TRBD2. At the junction V is shortened by 1 base and J by 11 bases; bases outside the gene matches: 5. The CDR3 contains 14 residues, cysteine and phenylalanine counted. The kept DNA is CDR3 alone, 42 bases in frame from the first base. The CDR1 and CDR2 encoded by the germline V gene (reference sequence) are SEHNR and FQNEAQ. This CDR3, with the reference TRBV7-9 and TRBJ2-2 proteins standing in past its ends, gives the full variable domain DTGVSQNPRHKITKRGQNVTFRCDPISEHNRLYWYRQTLGQGPEFLTYFQNEAQLEKSRLLSDRFSAERPKGSFSTLEIQRTEQGDSAMYLCASSLVAGVRELFFGEGSRLTVL.